The rows below give T cell receptor beta chains drawn from one sample of a study of T-cell memory formation after mild COVID-19. TCRdb re-derived calls from the 5' RACE reads in MiXCR, one entry per CDR3 protein. In the table there are about 290,000 distinct CDR3 sequences, approximately 19% of which are singletons. Material for sequencing was PBMCs or a T cell subset sorted from them (not recorded which). Receptors were obtained from a man in his late teens or twenties who had mild COVID-19 (a few samples of this study predate the infection). Cell type and time point are not known. Each CDR3 is given with its conserved first and last residue. The D gene is left open where the match is weak. The size field is filled for only some rows; it gives once, few, many or a size class.

cdr3_aa cdr3_nt clone_size j_call v_call d_call
CASARGVQETQYF TGTGCCAGCGCCAGGGGGGTCCAAGAGACCCAGTACTTC . TRBJ2-5 TRBV2 .
CASSRLAADNEQFF TGTGCCAGCAGCAGACTAGCGGCCGACAATGAGCAGTTCTTC few TRBJ2-1 TRBV13 TRBD2
CATSDPPATSAGELFF TGTGCCACCAGTGATCCCCCGGCGACTAGCGCCGGGGAGCTGTTTTTT few TRBJ2-2 TRBV24-1 TRBD2
CSARGGAHYNEQFF TGCAGTGCTAGAGGGGGGGCCCACTACAATGAGCAGTTCTTC . TRBJ2-1 TRBV20-1 .
CAISVELPSTDTQYF TGTGCCATCAGTGTGGAGCTCCCTAGCACAGATACGCAGTATTTT . TRBJ2-3 TRBV10-3 .
CASSYAQAEQYF TGTGCCAGCAGCTATGCCCAGGCCGAGCAGTACTTC . TRBJ2-7 TRBV7-2 .
CSARVSGGPSEQYF TGCAGTGCTAGAGTTAGCGGGGGCCCTAGCGAGCAGTACTTC . TRBJ2-7 TRBV20-1 TRBD2
CASSQGTGTYEQYF TGTGCCAGCAGCCAAGGGACAGGGACCTACGAGCAGTACTTC . TRBJ2-7 TRBV3-1 TRBD1
CASSQQGVNTEAFF TGCGCCAGCAGTCAACAGGGCGTGAACACTGAAGCTTTCTTT few TRBJ1-1 TRBV5-1 .
CASSSRTGRSYEQYF TGTGCCAGCAGCTCCAGGACAGGGCGTTCCTACGAGCAGTACTTC . TRBJ2-7 TRBV7-9 TRBD1
CASSSSVIDEKLFF TGTGCCAGCAGTTCCTCAGTGATTGATGAAAAACTGTTTTTT . TRBJ1-4 TRBV2 .
CATSRGATASTNEKLFF TGTGCCACCAGCAGAGGTGCCACAGCTTCAACTAATGAAAAACTGTTTTTT . TRBJ1-4 TRBV15 .
CASSPSGPALKLFF TGTGCCAGCAGCCCCTCGGGACCCGCCTTAAAACTGTTTTTT . TRBJ1-4 TRBV7-2 .
CASSSRRGGQGASQETQYF TGTGCCAGCAGCTCGAGACGGGGGGGACAGGGGGCCAGCCAAGAGACCCAGTACTTC . TRBJ2-5 TRBV11-3 TRBD1
CASSPSKTGGYGYTF TGTGCCAGCAGCCCTTCCAAGACAGGGGGATATGGCTACACCTTC . TRBJ1-2 TRBV4-2 TRBD1
CSPGGGARGTQYF TGCAGCCCGGGTGGGGGAGCTAGGGGGACCCAGTACTTC . TRBJ2-5 TRBV29-1 .
CASSQALGTIYGYTF TGTGCCAGCAGCCAAGCACTGGGGACGATCTATGGCTACACCTTC . TRBJ1-2 TRBV4-2 .